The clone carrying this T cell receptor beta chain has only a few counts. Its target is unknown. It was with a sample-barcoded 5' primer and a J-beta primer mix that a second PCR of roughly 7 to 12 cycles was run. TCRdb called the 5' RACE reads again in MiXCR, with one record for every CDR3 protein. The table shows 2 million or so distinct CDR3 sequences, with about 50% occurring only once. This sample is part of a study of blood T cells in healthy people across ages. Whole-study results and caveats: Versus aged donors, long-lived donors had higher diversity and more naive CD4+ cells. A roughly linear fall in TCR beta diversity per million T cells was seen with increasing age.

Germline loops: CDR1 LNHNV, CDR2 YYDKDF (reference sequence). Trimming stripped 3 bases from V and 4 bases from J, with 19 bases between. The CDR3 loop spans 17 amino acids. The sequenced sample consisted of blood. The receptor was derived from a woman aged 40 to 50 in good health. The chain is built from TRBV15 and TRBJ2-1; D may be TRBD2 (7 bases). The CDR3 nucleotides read TGTGCCACCAGCAGCTCGTCAGGGGAGCGGGGTTACAATGAGCAGTTCTTC. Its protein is CATSSSSGERGYNEQFF. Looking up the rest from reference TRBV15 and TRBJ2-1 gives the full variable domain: DAMVIQNPRYQVTQFGKPVTLSCSQTLNHNVMYWYQQKSSQAPKLLFHYYDKDFNNEADTPDNFQSRRPNTSFCFLDIRSPGLGDTAMYLCATSSSSGERGYNEQFFGPGTRLTVL.